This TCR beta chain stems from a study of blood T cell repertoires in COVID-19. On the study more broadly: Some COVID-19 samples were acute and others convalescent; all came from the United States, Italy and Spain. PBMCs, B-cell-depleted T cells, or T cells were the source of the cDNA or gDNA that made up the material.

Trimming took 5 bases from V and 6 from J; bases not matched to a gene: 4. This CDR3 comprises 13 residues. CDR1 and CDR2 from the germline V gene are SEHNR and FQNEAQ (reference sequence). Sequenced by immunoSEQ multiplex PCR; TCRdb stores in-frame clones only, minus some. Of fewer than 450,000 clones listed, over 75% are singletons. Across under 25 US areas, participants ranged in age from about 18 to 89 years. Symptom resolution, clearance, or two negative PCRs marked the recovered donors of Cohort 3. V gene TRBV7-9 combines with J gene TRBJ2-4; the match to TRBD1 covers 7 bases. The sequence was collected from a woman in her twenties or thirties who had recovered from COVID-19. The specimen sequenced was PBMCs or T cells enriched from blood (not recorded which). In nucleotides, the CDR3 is TGTGCCAGCAGCAGAGGACAGGCAAACATTCAGTACTTC. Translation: CASSRGQANIQYF. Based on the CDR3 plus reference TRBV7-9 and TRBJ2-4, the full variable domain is DTGVSQNPRHKITKRGQNVTFRCDPISEHNRLYWYRQTLGQGPEFLTYFQNEAQLEKSRLLSDRFSAERPKGSFSTLEIQRTEQGDSAMYLCASSRGQANIQYFGAGTRLSVL.